This T cell receptor beta chain emerged from a study of blood T cell repertoires in COVID-19. Study background: The study drew acute and convalescent COVID-19 samples from the United States, Italy and Spain. From T cells, B-cell-depleted T cells, or PBMCs came the material, which was cDNA or gDNA.

Germline values: CDR1 MRHNA, CDR2 SNTAGT. J was trimmed by 0 bases and V by 5 bases; bases with no gene match: 1. The CDR3 spans 15 residues. Measured with immunoSEQ multiplex PCR; TCRdb has only the in-frame clones, and not every one. Among 100,000 to 120,000 clones, roughly 80% were seen once, and the ten largest hold less than 20%. Source material: peripheral blood. The chain is built from TRBV6-4 and TRBJ2-3; 11 positions match TRBD2. This receptor was obtained from a woman aged 70 to 79 with acute or convalescent COVID-19. The CDR3 bases are TGTGCCAGCAGTAGACTAGCGGGGAGCACAGATACGCAGTATTTT. Amino acid sequence: CASSRLAGSTDTQYF.